This T cell receptor beta chain was captured by sequencing in a study of blood T cell repertoires in COVID-19. V gave up 6 bases and J gave up 1 base, with 15 bases separating them. The CDR3 contains 15 residues. Looked up from germline, CDR1 is LNHDA and CDR2 is SQIVND (reference sequence). The data were produced by immunoSEQ multiplex PCR, yet TCRdb's version contains in-frame clones alone and is incomplete. The table lists around 120,000 clones, 90% of them singletons. The genes are TRBV19 and TRBJ1-1; D not certain. The origin of this receptor is a woman aged 60 to 75 with COVID-19, enrolled during active disease. The sample consisted of peripheral blood. The CDR3 DNA sequence: TGTGCCAGTAGGGTACAACACCTTTCGAACACTGAAGCTTTCTTT. Encoded protein: CASRVQHLSNTEAFF.